Presented here are 9 T cell receptor beta chains from one specimen sequenced in a study of blood T cell repertoires in COVID-19. Here immunoSEQ multiplex PCR was the method, and the copy in TCRdb shows in-frame clones only, minus some. The profile shows almost 300,000 clones, under 90% of them singletons. The sequenced sample consisted of peripheral blood. The receptors here all came from a woman in her thirties with COVID-19, enrolled during active disease.

The J gene is TRBJ2-3, the V gene TRBV3-1 (or the pseudogene TRBV3-2); possible D gene TRBD2, 6 bases. This CDR3 spans 13 amino acids. Germline CDR1 and CDR2: LGHDT and YNNKEL (reference sequence). V lost 1 base and J lost 7, with 9 bases in between. For the CDR3, the DNA is TGTGCCAGCAGCCAAGGGACTACCAATACGCAGTATTTT. Its translation is CASSQGTTNTQYF.

The chain joins TRBV5-3 to TRBJ1-5; 7 positions agree with TRBD1. TRBV5-3 is known as an ORF, though its function is uncertain. This CDR3 contains 16 residues. V shed 1 base, J shed 1 base, and the junction held 5 bases outside the gene matches. CDR3 residues: CARSLWYRGSNQPQHF. CDR3 bases: TGTGCCAGAAGCTTGTGGTACAGGGGAAGCAATCAGCCCCAGCATTTT.

This clone was seen a handful of times. This chain connects TRBV27 to TRBJ1-5; 9 bases line up with TRBD1. The CDR3 has 14 amino acids. Trimming removed 5 bases from V and 5 bases from J; junction bases left unmatched: 4. Per germline, CDR1 MNHEY and CDR2 SMNVEV (reference sequence). The CDR3 protein is CASSEGTGHQPQHF. CDR3 bases: TGTGCCAGCAGTGAAGGGACAGGGCATCAGCCCCAGCATTTT.

The genes are TRBV6-5 and TRBJ1-5; D perhaps matches TRBD1 (6 bases). Between the trimmed V and J ends, which lost 6 bases and 2 bases, there was a span of 14 bases. There are 15 residues in the CDR3. CDR1 and CDR2 (germline): MNHEY, SVGAGI. Written as DNA, the CDR3 is TGTGCCAGCAGAGAGGGGGTAATAGGCAATCAGCCCCAGCATTTT. Its protein product is CASREGVIGNQPQHF.

This clone appeared once. The V and J genes are TRBV7-2 and TRBJ1-4; TRBD1 is a possible D gene (5 bases). The ends were cut back, 1 base at V and 5 bases at J, with 14 bases in the middle. CDR1 and CDR2 (germline): SGHTA, FQGNSA. This CDR3 has 16 residues. The CDR3 spells CASSLGGRQLNEKLFF. The CDR3 DNA follows: TGTGCCAGCAGCTTAGGGGGGAGGCAACTGAATGAAAAACTGTTTTTT. The variable domain in full, with the rest retrieved from reference TRBV7-2 and TRBJ1-4, is GAGVSQSPSNKVTEKGKDVELRCDPISGHTALYWYRQSLGQGLEFLIYFQGNSAPDKSGLPSDRFSAERTGGSVSTLTIQRTQQEDSAVYLCASSLGGRQLNEKLFFGSGTQLSVL.

The V call is TRBV5-6, the J call TRBJ1-6; D is possibly TRBD1 (5 bases). The CDR3 loop spans 14 amino acids. Germline CDR1 SGHDT, CDR2 YYEEEE. Deletions cut 1 base from V and 7 bases from J, with 9 bases between. In nucleotides, the CDR3 is TGTGCCAGCAGCTTGACAGGATTCAATTCACCCCTCCACTTT. Protein sequence: CASSLTGFNSPLHF.

This chain links TRBV19 with TRBJ1-2; 9 positions match TRBD1. V was clipped by 8 bases and J by 7 bases; unmatched bases: 17. The CDR3 length is 16 residues. Looked up from germline, CDR1 is LNHDA and CDR2 is SQIVND (reference sequence). The CDR3 sequence is CASSTDTGGTVGGYTF. CDR3 DNA: TGTGCCAGTTCTACAGACACAGGGGGCACGGTCGGTGGCTACACCTTC.

The rearrangement uses TRBV3-1 (or the pseudogene TRBV3-2) and TRBJ1-2; D call uncertain. V was cut by 4 bases and J by 6 bases, with 12 bases left in between. The CDR3 loop spans 13 amino acids. Per germline, CDR1 LGHDT and CDR2 YNNKEL (reference sequence). CDR3 coding DNA: TGTGCCAGCAGCCCCCTCGGAGGCCATGGCTACACCTTC. This gives the protein CASSPLGGHGYTF.

The chain links TRBV28 to TRBJ1-1; 8 bases are a match to TRBD1. Per the germline V gene, CDR1 is MDHEN and CDR2 is SYDVKM. Trimming removed 3 bases from V and 10 bases from J; junction bases left unmatched: 10. The CDR3 extends over 14 amino acids. The CDR3 here is CASSFLGTGGVAFF. In DNA form, the CDR3 reads TGTGCCAGCAGTTTTCTTGGGACAGGAGGTGTAGCTTTCTTT.